This passage covers 9 T cell receptor beta chains from one sample sequenced in a study of blood T cell repertoires in COVID-19. Libraries were prepared by immunoSEQ multiplex PCR; TCRdb keeps only in-frame clonotypes and omits some of them. The sample holds roughly 120,000 clones; about 88% are singletons and the top ten take 8% to 8.5%. Material: peripheral blood. The receptors shown here come from a woman aged 70 to 79 who had recovered from COVID-19.

In its sample, this clone was seen once. V and J are TRBV4-2 and TRBJ1-5, with 10 bases matching TRBD1. Germline values: CDR1 LGHNA, CDR2 YNFKEQ. J gave up 5 bases and V 4 bases, and 5 bases lay outside the gene matches. The CDR3 runs 15 residues. The CDR3 protein is CASSRGTGVYQPQHF. The CDR3 region has the DNA TGTGCCAGCAGCCGCGGGACAGGGGTGTATCAGCCCCAGCATTTT.

This chain connects TRBV10-3 to TRBJ2-6, with 8 bases fitting TRBD1. Trimming at V came to 11 bases and at J to 0 bases, leaving 12 bases not matched to a gene. Germline V lookup: CDR1 ENHRY, CDR2 SYGVKD. The CDR3 runs 17 residues. CDR3 DNA: TGTGCCTTGCGCGCCGGGACAGGACTCTCTGGGGCCAACGTCCTGACTTTC. Translating gives CALRAGTGLSGANVLTF.

This clone was detected once. The genes are TRBV28 and TRBJ2-7, with D possibly being TRBD2 (6 bases). With 4 bases removed from V and 3 bases from J, the gap between germline ends came to 10 bases. The CDR3 runs to 13 residues. The germline V gene encodes CDR1 MDHEN and CDR2 SYDVKM. The CDR3 protein is CASSSTGLYEQYF. The CDR3 nucleotides read TGTGCCAGCAGTTCAACGGGACTCTACGAGCAGTACTTC.

The chain links TRBV5-1 to TRBJ2-3, with D possibly matching TRBD2 (7 bases). This CDR3 spans 14 amino acids. Deletions cut 3 bases from V and 3 bases from J, with 11 bases between. The germline gives CDR1 SGHRS, CDR2 YFSETQ. Here the CDR3 DNA reads TGCGCCAGCAGCTGGGGGGGCCGGACAGATACGCAGTATTTT. It specifies CASSWGGRTDTQYF.

V and J are TRBV6-4 and TRBJ1-3; D unresolved. The CDR3 is made up of 15 amino acids. Germline V gene data show CDR1 as MRHNA and CDR2 as SNTAGT. V was cut by 2 bases and J by 3 bases, with 11 bases left in between. The CDR3 region is CASSDPKRLGNTIYF. CDR3 bases: TGTGCCAGCAGTGACCCGAAGAGACTTGGAAACACCATATATTTT.

This chain uses TRBV27 with TRBJ1-2, with D maybe TRBD1 (5 bases). This CDR3 has 13 residues. CDR1 and CDR2 (germline): MNHEY, SMNVEV (reference sequence). V lost 2 bases and J lost 3, with 7 bases in between. DNA of the CDR3: TGTGCCAGCAGTTTAACAGGATACTATGGCTACACCTTC. Encoded protein: CASSLTGYYGYTF.

The chain recombines TRBV7-3 with TRBJ2-3; TRBD2 matches 7 bases. Trimming cost V 3 bases and J 2 bases; bases outside gene matches: 11. The length of the CDR3 is 17 residues. Germline CDR1 reads SGHTA; CDR2 reads FQGTGA. The chain's CDR3 is CASSFTGGLPITDTQYF. CDR3 DNA: TGTGCCAGCAGCTTTACGGGGGGACTACCAATCACAGATACGCAGTATTTT.

V is TRBV11-2 and J is TRBJ2-7, with D maybe TRBD2 (7 bases). CDR3 length: 17 residues. The V gene lost 1 base and the J gene lost 0 bases, with 16 bases spanning the gap. The germline gives CDR1 SGHAT, CDR2 FQNNGV. DNA for the CDR3: TGTGCCAGCAGCTTAGTGGGGGGGCAGGGGTTCTCCTACGAGCAGTACTTC. Encoded protein: CASSLVGGQGFSYEQYF.

The genes are TRBV28 and TRBJ1-2; D uncertain. The CDR3 consists of 14 residues. The germline V gene encodes CDR1 MDHEN and CDR2 SYDVKM. Trimming cost V 5 bases and J 5 bases, with 15 bases left between them. CDR3 DNA sequence: TGTGCCAGCAGTCCCCCCCAGGCCCGATATGGCTACACCTTC. This gives the protein CASSPPQARYGYTF.